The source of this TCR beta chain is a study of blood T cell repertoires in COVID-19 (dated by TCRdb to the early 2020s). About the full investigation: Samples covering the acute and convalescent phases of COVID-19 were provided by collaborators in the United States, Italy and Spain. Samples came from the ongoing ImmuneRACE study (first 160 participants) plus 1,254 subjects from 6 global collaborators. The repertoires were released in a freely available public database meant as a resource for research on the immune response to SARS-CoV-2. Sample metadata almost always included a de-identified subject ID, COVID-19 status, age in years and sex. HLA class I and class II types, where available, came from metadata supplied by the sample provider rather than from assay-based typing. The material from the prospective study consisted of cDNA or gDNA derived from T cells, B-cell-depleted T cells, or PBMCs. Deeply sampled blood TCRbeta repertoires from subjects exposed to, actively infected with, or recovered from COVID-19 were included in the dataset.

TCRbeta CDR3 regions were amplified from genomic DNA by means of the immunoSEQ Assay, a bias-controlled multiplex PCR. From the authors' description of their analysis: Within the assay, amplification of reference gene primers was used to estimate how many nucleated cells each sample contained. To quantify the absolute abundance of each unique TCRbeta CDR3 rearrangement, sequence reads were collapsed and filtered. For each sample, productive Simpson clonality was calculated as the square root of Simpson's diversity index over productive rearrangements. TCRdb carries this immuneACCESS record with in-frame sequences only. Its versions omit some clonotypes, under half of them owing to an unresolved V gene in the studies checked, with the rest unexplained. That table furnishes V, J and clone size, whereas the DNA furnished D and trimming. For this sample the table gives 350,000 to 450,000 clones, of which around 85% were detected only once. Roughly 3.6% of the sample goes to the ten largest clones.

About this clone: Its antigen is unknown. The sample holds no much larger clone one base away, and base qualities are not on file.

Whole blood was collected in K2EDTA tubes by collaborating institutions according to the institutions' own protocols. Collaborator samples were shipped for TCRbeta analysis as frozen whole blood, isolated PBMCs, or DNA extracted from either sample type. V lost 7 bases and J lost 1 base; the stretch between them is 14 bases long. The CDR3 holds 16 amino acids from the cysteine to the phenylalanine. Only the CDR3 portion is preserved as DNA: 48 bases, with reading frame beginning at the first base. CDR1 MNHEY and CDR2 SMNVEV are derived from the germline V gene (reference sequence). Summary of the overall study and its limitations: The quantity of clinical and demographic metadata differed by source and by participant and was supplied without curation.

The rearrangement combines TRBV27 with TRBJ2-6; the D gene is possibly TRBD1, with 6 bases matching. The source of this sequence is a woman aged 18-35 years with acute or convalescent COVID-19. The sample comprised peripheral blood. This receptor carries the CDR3 CASMQGILSGANVLTF. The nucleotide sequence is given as TGTGCCAGCATGCAGGGGATCTTATCTGGGGCCAACGTCCTGACTTTC.